This TCR beta chain was obtained from a study of T cell responses to AZD1222 COVID-19 vaccine. Study summary: Second doses that came at about 4 or about 12 weeks were put together.

V was shortened by 6 bases and J by 2 bases, with 8 bases between the two germline ends. Germline loops: CDR1 MDHEN, CDR2 SYDVKM. The CDR3 consists of 13 residues. Study outcomes and limitations: The donor group comprised mostly white British people and more females; the analysis possibly underestimated clonal diversity. No day 14 peak samples; only post-peak repertoires were characterized.

TCRdb's copy holds only in-frame clones and misses some; the assay was immunoSEQ multiplex PCR. The table shows more than 70,000 clones, with approximately 83% occurring only once. About this clone: Its target is not known.

The rearrangement joins TRBV28 to TRBJ1-3, with D unresolved. The sample consisted of peripheral blood, taken on day 0 of AZD1222 vaccination. The source of this sequence is an adult in good health. CDR3 nucleotides: TGTGCCAGCAGATTCTTCCCTGGAAACACCATATATTTT. It is translated as CASRFFPGNTIYF.